This T cell receptor (beta chain) was profiled in a study of T cells in Graves' hyperthyroidism and ophthalmopathy. Study-level results: Ophthalmopathy was identified by the model a median 6.5 months ahead of onset. The majority of expanded thyroid clonotypes above 0.001 also appeared in blood.

The CDR3 runs 16 residues. Germline lookup yields CDR1 SGHRS and CDR2 YFSETQ. V dropped 3 bases and J dropped 0 bases, with 13 bases sitting between them. This clonotype was picked up many times. The antigen remains undetermined. TCR beta CDR3 sequences were amplified from RNA transcripts. In the first-round RT-PCR of the TCR CDR3, the HTBI primer set was used. TCRdb ran MiXCR on the multiplex PCR reads and lists one entry per CDR3 protein. The sample contains approximately 380,000 distinct CDR3 sequences, 19% of which appear only once. Absent ophthalmopathy progression within 18 months defined stable Graves' hyperthyroidism.

The TCR originated in a woman aged 18-29 years with Graves' hyperthyroidism. The sample taken for sequencing was blood. The V gene is TRBV5-1, the J gene TRBJ1-5; the D is unclear. CDR3 protein: CASSSTRGNSNQPQHF. Written as DNA, the CDR3 is TGCGCCAGCAGCTCGACCCGGGGAAATAGCAATCAGCCCCAGCATTTT.